What follows are 32 T cell receptor beta chains derived from one specimen sequenced in a study of T-cell memory formation after mild COVID-19 (dated by TCRdb to about 2021). The library was made by 5' RACE. Instrument used: Illumina NovaSeq 6000. TCRdb passed the public sequencing reads through fastp at Q25 and MiXCR, retaining productive beta sequences. Identical CDR3 protein sequences are pooled into one entry, listed with their most common genes and DNA. The sample contains 350,000 to 550,000 distinct CDR3 sequences, more than 15% of them found a single time. The ten largest make up about 22% of the sample. The sequenced sample was PBMCs or a T cell subset sorted from them (not recorded which). The origin of the receptors is a man younger than 35 who had mild COVID-19 (a few samples of this study predate the infection). The sample titles of this study are shuffled in the database, so cell type and time point are left out; the donor was told from shared clones.

This clonotype came up a few times. This chain joins TRBV7-8 and TRBJ1-1; D gene uncertain. Per the germline V gene, CDR1 is SGHVS and CDR2 is FQNEAQ. The CDR3 is 14 amino acids. V was trimmed by 2 bases and J by 5 bases, leaving 12 bases between them. The CDR3 bases are TGTGCCAGCAGCTTAAGGGAGCAGAGAACTGAAGCTTTCTTT. This encodes CASSLREQRTEAFF.

This clonotype was seen a handful of times. DNA for the CDR3: TGTGCCAGCTCACCAGAGATTTCGGATACGCAGTATTTT. This encodes CASSPEISDTQYF. The chain joins TRBV18 to TRBJ2-3; D remains unclear. Germline V lookup: CDR1 KGHSH, CDR2 LQKENI. With 2 bases removed from V and 6 bases from J, the gap between germline ends came to 9 bases. The CDR3 consists of 13 residues.

The chain is built from TRBV20-1 and TRBJ2-7; a weak D match, TRBD1 (6 bases). Looked up from germline, CDR1 is DFQATT and CDR2 is SNEGSKA (reference sequence). The CDR3 runs 12 residues. Trimming removed 6 bases from V and 2 bases from J, with 11 bases in between. CDR3 in amino acids: CSAPTGTYEQYF. Here the CDR3 DNA reads TGCAGTGCGCCTACAGGGACCTACGAGCAGTACTTC.

This clonotype has a handful of counts. The chain employs TRBV18 and TRBJ1-6; D gene ambiguous. Deletions cut 3 bases from V and 5 bases from J, with 11 bases between. Germline V lookup: CDR1 KGHSH, CDR2 LQKENI. The CDR3 is 15 residues long. The CDR3 protein is CASSPGRLNNSPLHF. The DNA of the CDR3 is TGTGCCAGCTCACCCGGACGGCTCAATAATTCACCCCTCCACTTT.

This clonotype was picked up a small number of times. V gene TRBV6-5 combines with J gene TRBJ2-5; D is undetermined. The germline CDR1 and CDR2 sequences are MNHEY and SVGAGI. V was clipped by 0 bases and J by 4 bases, with 15 bases between them. This CDR3 spans 16 amino acids. The CDR3 sequence: CASSYSSPVLGETQYF. The CDR3 nucleotides are TGTGCCAGCAGTTACTCTTCTCCGGTGCTTGGAGAGACCCAGTACTTC.

The chain joins TRBV20-1 to TRBJ1-1; TRBD1 aligns across 7 bases. Germline V gene lookup returns CDR1 DFQATT and CDR2 SNEGSKA (reference sequence). CDR3 size: 14 residues. The trim removed 1 base at V and 4 bases at J, leaving 6 bases unmatched. The CDR3 DNA reads TGCAGTGCTAGAGGAGGGCAGGGGGGCACTGAAGCTTTCTTT. The encoded protein is CSARGGQGGTEAFF.

V is TRBV30 and J is TRBJ1-3, with D uncertain. CDR1 and CDR2 from the germline V gene are GTSNPN and SVGIG (reference sequence). The CDR3 has 14 amino acids. Trimming left V 2 bases short and J 0 bases short, with 8 bases between. The CDR3 reads CAWSPGLSGNTIYF. CDR3 coding DNA: TGTGCCTGGAGTCCAGGCCTCTCTGGAAACACCATATATTTT. Using reference TRBV30 and TRBJ1-3 for the parts outside the CDR3, the full variable domain is SQTIHQWPATLVQPVGSPLSLECTVEGTSNPNLYWYRQAAGRGLQLLFYSVGIGQISSEVPQNLSASRPQDRQFILSSKKLLLSDSGFYLCAWSPGLSGNTIYFGEGSWLTVV.

In this sample, this clonotype turned up a few times. The chain employs TRBV9 and TRBJ2-7; D is unresolved. CDR1 SGDLS and CDR2 YYNGEE come from the germline V gene. The germline V and J ends were trimmed by 0 bases and 0 bases, with 7 bases remaining between them. The CDR3 loop spans 14 amino acids. The CDR3 bases are TGTGCCAGCAGCGTAGGGTCCCGCTCCTACGAGCAGTACTTC. It specifies CASSVGSRSYEQYF. Together with reference TRBV9 and TRBJ2-7, the CDR3 gives the full variable domain: DSGVTQTPKHLITATGQRVTLRCSPRSGDLSVYWYQQSLDQGLQFLIQYYNGEERAKGNILERFSAQQFPDLHSELNLSSLELGDSALYFCASSVGSRSYEQYFGPGTRLTVT.

This clonotype turned up a few times. The chain is built from TRBV10-3 and TRBJ1-1; 8 positions agree with TRBD1. The ends lost 4 bases at V and 7 bases at J; junction bases unmatched: 5. This CDR3 is 13 amino acids long. Germline CDR1 reads ENHRY; CDR2 reads SYGVKD. The CDR3 protein is CAISGRTGIEAFF. The CDR3 DNA is TGTGCCATCAGTGGGAGGACAGGGATTGAAGCTTTCTTT.

V gene TRBV20-1 combines with J gene TRBJ2-2; 11 bases are a match to TRBD2. V lost 3 bases and J lost 1; bases outside the gene matches: 1. Germline CDR1 is DFQATT and CDR2 is SNEGSKA (reference sequence). The CDR3 loop spans 15 amino acids. The CDR3 sequence: CSASLAGGNTGELFF. Written as DNA, the CDR3 is TGCAGTGCTAGCCTAGCGGGGGGGAACACCGGGGAGCTGTTTTTT.

V and J are TRBV6-1 and TRBJ2-7; 8 positions agree with TRBD1. This CDR3 is built from 14 residues. The germline V gene encodes CDR1 MNHNS and CDR2 SASEGT. The V segment lost 7 bases and the J segment 7 bases; nucleotides outside the gene matches: 12. The CDR3, as DNA: TGTGCCAGCACCCCACACGACAGGGGTAGGGAGCAGTACTTC. Protein: CASTPHDRGREQYF.

The sample holds many counts of this clonotype. V gene TRBV5-6 combines with J gene TRBJ1-6, with D possibly matching TRBD1 (5 bases). The CDR3 has 16 residues. Germline V lookup: CDR1 SGHDT, CDR2 YYEEEE. V was cut by 4 bases and J by 3 bases, with 14 bases left in between. The CDR3 DNA is TGTGCCAGCAGCCTCCTGGAGGGGTACTATAATTCACCCCTCCACTTT. Translating it yields CASSLLEGYYNSPLHF.

This sequence joins TRBV28 and TRBJ2-7, with unresolved D. V shed 5 bases and J shed 0 bases, with 14 bases lying between them. CDR3 length: 15 amino acids. The germline gives CDR1 MDHEN, CDR2 SYDVKM. The CDR3 DNA sequence: TGTGCCAGCAGTCAAGGGCATCCTCTCTCCTACGAGCAGTACGTC. It yields the protein CASSQGHPLSYEQYV.

This clonotype was seen just once. The chain uses TRBV12-3 or TRBV12-4 and TRBJ1-5; no reliable D call. The CDR3 has 12 amino acids. Trimming took 5 bases from V and 9 from J, leaving 11 bases between them. This CDR3 is CASSTKRRPQHF. The CDR3 nucleotides read TGTGCCAGCAGTACCAAACGGAGGCCCCAGCATTTT.

This clonotype was found a few times. The chain joins TRBV2 to TRBJ2-2; D is undetermined. This CDR3 region has 13 residues. Germline V gene sequence: CDR1 SNHLY, CDR2 FYNNEI. Deletions cut 10 bases from V and 4 bases from J, with 13 bases between. The CDR3 coding sequence is TGTGCCACCCGAAGGGCTACCACCGGGGAGCTGTTTTTT. Its translation is CATRRATTGELFF.

V is TRBV7-3 and J is TRBJ1-6, with 9 bases lining up with TRBD1. Germline V gene data show CDR1 as SGHTA and CDR2 as FQGTGA. This CDR3 comprises 14 residues. J lost 14 bases, V lost 5 bases, and 10 bases had no gene match. CDR3 in amino acids: CASSADGDRDTLHF. The CDR3 DNA reads as TGTGCCAGCAGCGCGGATGGGGACAGGGATACCCTCCACTTT.

This clonotype has at least ten counts. This chain links TRBV7-6 with TRBJ2-2; unclear D gene. V was shortened by 0 bases and J by 5 bases, with 13 bases between the two germline ends. Germline V gene lookup returns CDR1 SGHVS and CDR2 FNYEAQ. CDR3 length: 16 amino acids. CDR3 sequence reads: CASSLAAPVGTGELFF. The CDR3 DNA follows: TGTGCCAGCAGCTTAGCCGCACCAGTGGGAACCGGGGAGCTGTTTTTT.

V is TRBV28 and J is TRBJ2-5; D gene unclear. The CDR3 is made up of 12 amino acids. V was pared by 5 bases and J by 1 base, with 5 bases between. Looked up from germline, CDR1 is MDHEN and CDR2 is SYDVKM. This chain's CDR3 is CASSLRQETQYF. CDR3 nucleotide sequence: TGTGCCAGCAGTCTCCGCCAAGAGACCCAGTACTTC.

The V gene is TRBV20-1, the J gene TRBJ2-2, with a weak D call TRBD1 (6 bases). V was cut by 0 bases and J by 5 bases, with 13 bases left in between. The CDR3 is made up of 15 amino acids. Germline V CDR1 and CDR2: DFQATT, SNEGSKA (reference sequence). The CDR3 DNA sequence: TGCAGTGCTAGAGATGTCAGACAGGTTACCGGGGAGCTGTTTTTT. Amino acid sequence: CSARDVRQVTGELFF.

This clonotype was picked up a small number of times. V is TRBV9 and J is TRBJ1-1; 7 nucleotides align to TRBD1. This CDR3 is built from 16 residues. Trimming took 4 bases from V and 11 from J; bases not matched to a gene: 20. The germline V gene has CDR1 SGDLS and CDR2 YYNGEE. In nucleotides, the CDR3 is TGTGCCAGCAGCCCGGGGGGACAGTTCGTCTTTATCGCGGCTTTCTTT. Its protein product is CASSPGGQFVFIAAFF.

This clonotype was detected ten times or more. The chain couples TRBV7-8 to TRBJ1-6; D remains unclear. This CDR3 contains 17 residues. Germline V lookup: CDR1 SGHVS, CDR2 FQNEAQ. V lost 1 base and J 0 bases, leaving 10 bases between the germline ends. The CDR3 sequence: CASSLGALSSYNSPLHF. Written as DNA, the CDR3 is TGTGCCAGCAGCTTAGGGGCTTTGAGCTCCTATAATTCACCCCTCCACTTT.

The CDR3 protein is CASSPVRETQYF. The DNA for the CDR3 is TGTGCCAGCAGTCCGGTCCGGGAGACCCAGTACTTC. The rearrangement joins TRBV12-3 or TRBV12-4 to TRBJ2-5; D remains unclear. Trimming stripped 5 bases from V and 5 bases from J, with 9 bases between. The CDR3 extends over 12 amino acids.

This clonotype appeared a few times. This chain connects TRBV11-3 to TRBJ2-7; a weak D match, TRBD2 (5 bases). CDR1 and CDR2 from the germline V gene are SGHNT and YENEEA. This CDR3 has 14 amino acids. Between the trimmed V and J ends, which lost 7 bases and 1 base, there was a span of 14 bases. The CDR3 DNA follows: TGTGCCAGCAACCCGGGGATACAGTCCTACGAGCAGTACTTC. Translation: CASNPGIQSYEQYF. Full variable domain (outside the CDR3, taken from reference TRBV11-3 and TRBJ2-7): EAGVVQSPRYKIIEKKQPVAFWCNPISGHNTLYWYLQNLGQGPELLIRYENEEAVDDSQLPKDRFSAERLKGVDSTLKIQPAELGDSAVYLCASNPGIQSYEQYFGPGTRLTVT.

In its sample, this clonotype was seen a few times. The J gene is TRBJ1-2, the V gene TRBV7-2; D is uncertain. Germline V gene sequence: CDR1 SGHTA, CDR2 FQGNSA. Deletions cut 5 bases from V and 7 bases from J, with 14 bases between. There are 13 residues in the CDR3. The DNA of the CDR3 is TGTGCCAGCAGCCATACCCCCGAAGTTGGCTACACCTTC. Translation gives CASSHTPEVGYTF.

The table lists this clonotype with a few counts. The V and J genes are TRBV7-9 and TRBJ1-2; D possibly corresponds to TRBD1 (6 bases). This CDR3 is 13 amino acids long. Trimming shortened V by 4 bases and J by 3 bases, and 9 bases separated the two germline ends. Germline V gives CDR1 SEHNR, CDR2 FQNEAQ (reference sequence). CDR3 loop: CASSSTGYYGYTF. CDR3 DNA sequence: TGTGCCAGCAGCTCCACAGGGTACTATGGCTACACCTTC. The full variable domain, with the rest looked up from reference TRBV7-9 and TRBJ1-2, is DTGVSQNPRHKITKRGQNVTFRCDPISEHNRLYWYRQTLGQGPEFLTYFQNEAQLEKSRLLSDRFSAERPKGSFSTLEIQRTEQGDSAMYLCASSSTGYYGYTFGSGTRLTVV.

A few counts support this clonotype. V gene TRBV3-1 combines with J gene TRBJ2-5; the D call may be TRBD1 or TRBD2 (6 bases each). CDR1 LGHDT and CDR2 YNNKEL come from the germline V gene (reference sequence). The CDR3 spans 17 residues. Trimming pared 0 bases from V and 4 bases from J, leaving 18 bases between. The CDR3 region is CASSQDSVGGAGETQYF. In DNA, the CDR3 is TGTGCCAGCAGCCAAGATTCTGTGGGGGGCGCAGGAGAGACCCAGTACTTC.

This clonotype was observed a few times. The chain is built from TRBV12-3 or TRBV12-4 and TRBJ2-6; D might be TRBD1 (6 bases). This CDR3 comprises 15 residues. Trimming took 3 bases from V and 3 from J, leaving 9 bases between them. In nucleotides, the CDR3 is TGTGCCAGCAGTTTGAGGGGGTTTGGGGCCAACGTCCTGACTTTC. Protein product: CASSLRGFGANVLTF.

This chain connects TRBV4-2 to TRBJ1-1; possible D gene TRBD1, 6 bases. The CDR3 is made up of 13 amino acids. V lost 0 bases and J 11 bases, leaving 13 bases between the germline ends. CDR1 and CDR2 from the germline V gene are LGHNA and YNFKEQ. This CDR3 is CASSQDAGTRAFF. The CDR3 DNA reads as TGTGCCAGCAGCCAAGATGCTGGGACACGGGCTTTCTTT.

There are a few counts of this clonotype. The chain is built from TRBV6-1 and TRBJ2-7; D ambiguous. V lost 4 bases and J 0 bases, leaving 10 bases between the germline ends. The CDR3 is 14 residues long. The germline CDR1 and CDR2 sequences are MNHNS and SASEGT. In nucleotides, the CDR3 is TGTGCCAGCAGTGCCAATGGGGTCTCCTACGAGCAGTACTTC. Protein: CASSANGVSYEQYF.

This clonotype was observed a few times. V is TRBV7-9 and J is TRBJ2-3, with 8 bases aligning to TRBD2. Germline V lookup: CDR1 SEHNR, CDR2 FQNEAQ (reference sequence). The CDR3 covers 14 residues. The V and J ends lost 7 bases and 2 bases, in that order; junction bases with no gene match: 5. The CDR3 loop is CASMAGGHTDTQYF. For the CDR3, the DNA is TGTGCCAGCATGGCGGGGGGCCACACAGATACGCAGTATTTT.

The chain recombines TRBV2 with TRBJ1-6; 9 bases line up with TRBD1. Germline V gene sequence: CDR1 SNHLY, CDR2 FYNNEI. J was trimmed by 5 bases and V by 6 bases; bases with no gene match: 5. This CDR3 has 15 amino acids. The CDR3 DNA follows: TGTGCCAGCAGCGGACAGGGGCAAGATAATTCACCCCTCCACTTT. This codes for CASSGQGQDNSPLHF.

This CDR3 is CASSLSRMGYVQPQHF. The DNA for the CDR3 is TGTGCCAGCAGTCTGTCCAGGATGGGTTATGTTCAGCCCCAGCATTTT. The chain is built from TRBV6-1 and TRBJ1-5; unclear D gene. The V gene lost 5 bases and the J gene lost 6 bases, with 20 bases spanning the gap. The CDR3 runs to 16 residues. Per the germline V gene, CDR1 is MNHNS and CDR2 is SASEGT.